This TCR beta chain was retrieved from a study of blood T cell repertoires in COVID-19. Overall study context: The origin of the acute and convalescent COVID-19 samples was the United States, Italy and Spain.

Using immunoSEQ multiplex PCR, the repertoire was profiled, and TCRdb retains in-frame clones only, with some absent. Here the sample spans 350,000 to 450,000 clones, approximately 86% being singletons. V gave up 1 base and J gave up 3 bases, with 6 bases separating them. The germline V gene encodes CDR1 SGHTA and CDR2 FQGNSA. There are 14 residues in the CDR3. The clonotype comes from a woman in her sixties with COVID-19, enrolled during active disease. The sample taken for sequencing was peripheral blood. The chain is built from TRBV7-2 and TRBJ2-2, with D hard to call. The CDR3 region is CASSLGQYTGELFF. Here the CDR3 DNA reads TGTGCCAGCAGCTTAGGGCAGTACACCGGGGAGCTGTTTTTT. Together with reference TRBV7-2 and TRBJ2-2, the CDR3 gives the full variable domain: GAGVSQSPSNKVTEKGKDVELRCDPISGHTALYWYRQSLGQGLEFLIYFQGNSAPDKSGLPSDRFSAERTGGSVSTLTIQRTQQEDSAVYLCASSLGQYTGELFFGEGSRLTVL.